Following are 18 T cell receptor beta chains from one sample sequenced in a study of early T cells in non-severe SARS-CoV-2 infection. TCRdb processed the 5' RACE reads anew with MiXCR; each CDR3 protein has one entry. The sample gives about 70,000 distinct CDR3 sequences, roughly 10% of which show up once; 4.7% is in the top ten. The sample comprised whole blood. These TCRs come from an adult who was a healthcare worker with PCR-confirmed SARS-CoV-2 infection or an uninfected control (not recorded which).

In this sample, this clonotype turned up a few times. V usage is TRBV10-3 and J usage is TRBJ1-6; TRBD1 aligns across 7 bases. The CDR3 sequence is 15 residues long. J gave up 3 bases and V 10 bases, and 9 bases lay outside the gene matches. CDR1 and CDR2 (germline): ENHRY, SYGVKD. The CDR3 nucleotides are TGTGCCACCTCGGGGGACAGCCTCTATAATTCACCCCTCCACTTT. Translating it yields CATSGDSLYNSPLHF.

V gene TRBV24-1 combines with J gene TRBJ2-3, with 8 bases identical to TRBD2. V shed 6 bases and J 2 bases; nucleotides not matched to a gene: 6. The length of the CDR3 is 15 residues. CDR1 is KGHDR and CDR2 is SFDVKD in the germline V gene. The chain's CDR3 is CATSNGGANTDTQYF. CDR3 DNA: TGTGCCACCAGTAACGGGGGGGCCAACACAGATACGCAGTATTTT.

The rearrangement joins TRBV6-5 to TRBJ1-6, with D perhaps TRBD1 (6 bases). The CDR3 is 14 residues long. V shed 2 bases and J shed 10 bases, with 12 bases lying between them. Germline CDR1 MNHEY, CDR2 SVGAGI. CDR3 amino acids: CASSYQDRGSPLHF. The CDR3 coding sequence is TGTGCCAGCAGTTACCAGGACAGAGGGTCACCCCTCCACTTT.

This clonotype was detected ten times or more. The chain joins TRBV7-2 to TRBJ2-3; D is uncertain. The germline V gene encodes CDR1 SGHTA and CDR2 FQGNSA. This CDR3 has 13 residues. The V and J ends lost 4 bases and 4 bases respectively, with 9 bases between them. The DNA of the CDR3 is TGTGCCAGCAGCTCCCTTCCGGCAGATACGCAGTATTTT. Protein sequence: CASSSLPADTQYF.

The table lists this clonotype with many counts. This chain joins TRBV20-1 and TRBJ2-1, with TRBD2 matching 10 bases. Germline assignment: CDR1 DFQATT and CDR2 SNEGSKA (reference sequence). The CDR3 is 14 amino acids. The J segment lost 7 bases and the V segment lost 6 bases, leaving 9 bases of the junction unmatched. CDR3 sequence: CSAKLAGVGNEQFF. As DNA, the CDR3 is TGCAGTGCGAAGCTAGCGGGGGTGGGTAATGAGCAGTTCTTC.

This clonotype has a handful of counts. The V call is TRBV5-1, the J call TRBJ2-6; D is uncertain. The V gene's germline CDR1 is SGHRS and CDR2 YFSETQ. Trimming shortened V by 3 bases and J by 0 bases, and 10 bases separated the two germline ends. This CDR3 spans 16 amino acids. The CDR3 spells CASSSGISSGANVLTF. Here the CDR3 DNA reads TGCGCCAGCAGCTCCGGCATCAGCTCTGGGGCCAACGTCCTGACTTTC.

CDR3 bases: TGTGCCAGCAGCCTTAGGACGGATCGCAATTCACCCCTCCACTTT. Protein product: CASSLRTDRNSPLHF. The chain recombines TRBV3-1 with TRBJ1-6; D unresolved. Germline V gene sequence: CDR1 LGHDT, CDR2 YNNKEL (reference sequence). V lost 4 bases, J lost 7 bases, and 14 bases lay in between. This CDR3 has 15 residues.

This chain joins TRBV7-3 and TRBJ1-1, with D possibly matching TRBD1 (5 bases). The CDR3 extends over 13 amino acids. The V end was cut by 5 bases, the J end by 4 bases, with 11 bases between. From germline, CDR1 is SGHTA and CDR2 FQGTGA. The CDR3 sequence is CASSERQSTEAFF. CDR3 bases: TGTGCCAGCAGCGAACGACAGAGCACTGAAGCTTTCTTT.

At least ten counts were recorded for this clonotype. V and J are TRBV7-6 and TRBJ2-5; weak D call: TRBD1 (7 bases). CDR3 size: 14 residues. Deletions cut 10 bases from V and 5 bases from J, with 20 bases between. Germline CDR1 reads SGHVS; CDR2 reads FNYEAQ. In DNA form, the CDR3 reads TGTGCCACAGGGGGGCAAGTGAGATGGGAGACCCAGTACTTC. This translates into CATGGQVRWETQYF.

This clonotype turned up a few times. The rearrangement links TRBV4-2 to TRBJ2-6; D gene ambiguous. Germline-derived CDR1 and CDR2 are LGHNA and YNFKEQ. This CDR3 spans 17 amino acids. V was trimmed by 3 bases and J by 4 bases, leaving 16 bases between them. CDR3 DNA: TGTGCCAGCAGCCAGCGTGAAGGGTTAGTAGGGGCCAACGTCCTGACTTTC. Residues: CASSQREGLVGANVLTF.

This clonotype has just a few counts. V usage is TRBV7-9 and J usage is TRBJ2-5; possibly TRBD1 for D (5 bases). Trimming removed 2 bases from V and 3 bases from J, with 13 bases in between. Germline V gives CDR1 SEHNR, CDR2 FQNEAQ (reference sequence). The CDR3 is made up of 15 amino acids. CDR3 nucleotides: TGTGCCAGCAGCTTACAGGGTTTGGACGAAGAGACCCAGTACTTC. It translates to CASSLQGLDEETQYF.

This sequence joins TRBV29-1 and TRBJ2-1, with 7 bases fitting TRBD2. Germline V gene sequence: CDR1 SQVTM, CDR2 ANQGSEA. The V gene end was trimmed by 7 bases and the J gene end by 10 bases; junction bases not matched to a gene: 4. The CDR3 totals 10 residues. The DNA for the CDR3 is TGCAGCGGCGGGAGCCTAGAGCAGTTCTTC. Its protein product is CSGGSLEQFF.

The count of this clonotype is one. The V and J genes are TRBV7-9 and TRBJ1-4, with 7 nucleotides matching TRBD1. Germline lookup yields CDR1 SEHNR and CDR2 FQNEAQ (reference sequence). The CDR3 spans 15 residues. Trimming removed 5 bases from V and 6 bases from J; junction bases left unmatched: 9. CDR3 nucleotides: TGTGCCAGCAGCCCTTACAGGGGAGGACATGAAAAACTGTTTTTT. Translating gives CASSPYRGGHEKLFF. Combining the CDR3 with reference TRBV7-9 and TRBJ1-4 gives the whole variable domain DTGVSQNPRHKITKRGQNVTFRCDPISEHNRLYWYRQTLGQGPEFLTYFQNEAQLEKSRLLSDRFSAERPKGSFSTLEIQRTEQGDSAMYLCASSPYRGGHEKLFFGSGTQLSVL.

This clonotype has ten or more counts. V is TRBV10-1 and J is TRBJ1-1; D is undetermined. V was cut by 4 bases and J by 1 base, with 7 bases left in between. This CDR3 spans 13 amino acids. The germline gives CDR1 WNHNN, CDR2 SYGVQD (reference sequence). CDR3 coding DNA: TGCGCCAGCAGTGGAGGGAAGAACACTGAAGCTTTCTTT. This sequence encodes CASSGGKNTEAFF.

This clonotype was seen a few times. V and J are TRBV6-2 or TRBV6-3 and TRBJ2-4; 11 bases agree with TRBD2. Germline assignment: CDR1 MNHEY and CDR2 SVGEGT. The V segment lost 6 bases and the J segment 0 bases; nucleotides outside the gene matches: 10. This CDR3 contains 18 residues. CDR3 DNA sequence: TGTGCCAGCAGGGAGACTAGCGGGAACCTTCTAGCCAAAAACATTCAGTACTTC. Translated, it gives CASRETSGNLLAKNIQYF.

Remarks on this clonotype: This may be a read error: a much more frequent sequence differs by one nucleotide. The chain uses TRBV27 and TRBJ1-1; 8 nucleotides align to TRBD1. The CDR3 runs 15 residues. J was trimmed by 4 bases and V by 4 bases; bases with no gene match: 8. Germline V gene data show CDR1 as MNHEY and CDR2 as SMNVEV (reference sequence). The DNA of the CDR3 is TGTGCCAGCAGTTCACCGGGACAGGAGGTCACTGAAGCTTTCTTT. It specifies CASSSPGQEVTEAFF.

The chain combines TRBV3-1 with TRBJ1-3; D gene ambiguous. CDR3 length equals 15 residues. The germline V and J ends were trimmed by 4 bases and 0 bases, with 10 bases remaining between them. Germline CDR1 reads LGHDT; CDR2 reads YNNKEL (reference sequence). The CDR3 DNA reads TGTGCCAGCAGCCCCGTGGGGAGCTCTGGAAACACCATATATTTT. This codes for CASSPVGSSGNTIYF.

This clonotype was found many times. The rearrangement links TRBV7-2 to TRBJ2-3, with 8 bases aligning to TRBD2. The junction had 8 bases not matched to a gene; V was cut back by 5 bases and J by 4 bases. The CDR3 has 15 residues. The germline CDR1 and CDR2 sequences are SGHTA and FQGNSA. DNA of the CDR3: TGTGCCAGCAGCCCCCGGGGGGGCCCCCCAGATACGCAGTATTTT. It specifies CASSPRGGPPDTQYF.